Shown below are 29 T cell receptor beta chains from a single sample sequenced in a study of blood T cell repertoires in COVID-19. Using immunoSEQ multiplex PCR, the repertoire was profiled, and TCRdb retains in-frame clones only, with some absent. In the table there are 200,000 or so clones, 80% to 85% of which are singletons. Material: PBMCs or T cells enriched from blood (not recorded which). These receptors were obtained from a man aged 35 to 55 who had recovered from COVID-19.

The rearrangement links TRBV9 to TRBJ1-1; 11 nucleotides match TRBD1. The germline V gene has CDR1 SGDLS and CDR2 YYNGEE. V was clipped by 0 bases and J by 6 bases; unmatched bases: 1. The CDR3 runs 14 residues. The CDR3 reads CASSVAGQGAEAFF. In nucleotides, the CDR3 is TGTGCCAGCAGCGTAGCGGGACAGGGGGCTGAAGCTTTCTTT.

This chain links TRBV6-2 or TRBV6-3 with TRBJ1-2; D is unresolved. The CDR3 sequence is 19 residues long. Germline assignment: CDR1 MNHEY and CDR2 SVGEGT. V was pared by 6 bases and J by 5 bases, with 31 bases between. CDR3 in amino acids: CASSTLIKRAERTGYGYTF. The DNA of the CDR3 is TGTGCCAGCAGCACGTTGATCAAAAGGGCGGAGAGGACTGGGTATGGCTACACCTTC.

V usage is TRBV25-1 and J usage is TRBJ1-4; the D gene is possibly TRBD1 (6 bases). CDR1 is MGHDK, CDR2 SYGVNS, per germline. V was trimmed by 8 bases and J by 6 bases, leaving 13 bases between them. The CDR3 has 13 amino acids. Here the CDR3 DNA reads TGTGCCAGCGGTCACCAGGGGTATGAAAAACTGTTTTTT. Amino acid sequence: CASGHQGYEKLFF.

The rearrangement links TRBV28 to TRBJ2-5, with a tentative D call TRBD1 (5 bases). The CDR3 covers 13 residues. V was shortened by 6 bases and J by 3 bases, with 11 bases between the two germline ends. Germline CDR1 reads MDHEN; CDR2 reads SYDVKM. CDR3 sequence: CASRWAREETQYF. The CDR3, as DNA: TGTGCCAGCAGATGGGCCAGGGAAGAGACCCAGTACTTC.

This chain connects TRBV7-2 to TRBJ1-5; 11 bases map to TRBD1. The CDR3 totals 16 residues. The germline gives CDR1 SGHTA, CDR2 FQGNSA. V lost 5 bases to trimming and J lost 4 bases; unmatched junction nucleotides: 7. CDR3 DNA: TGTGCCAGCAGCCCCCGCGGGACAGGGGGTAATCAGCCCCAGCATTTT. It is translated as CASSPRGTGGNQPQHF.

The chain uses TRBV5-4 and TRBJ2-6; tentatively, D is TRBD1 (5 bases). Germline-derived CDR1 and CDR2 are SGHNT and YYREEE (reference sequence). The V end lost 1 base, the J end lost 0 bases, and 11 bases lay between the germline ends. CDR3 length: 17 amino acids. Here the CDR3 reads CASSLYWGSSGANVLTF. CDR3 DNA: TGTGCCAGCAGCTTGTATTGGGGCAGCTCTGGGGCCAACGTCCTGACTTTC.

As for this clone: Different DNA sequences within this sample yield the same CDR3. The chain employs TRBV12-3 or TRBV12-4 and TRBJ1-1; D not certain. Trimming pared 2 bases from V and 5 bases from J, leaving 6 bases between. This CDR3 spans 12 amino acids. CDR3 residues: CASSLWRTEAFF. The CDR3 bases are TGTGCCAGCAGTTTATGGCGGACTGAAGCTTTCTTT.

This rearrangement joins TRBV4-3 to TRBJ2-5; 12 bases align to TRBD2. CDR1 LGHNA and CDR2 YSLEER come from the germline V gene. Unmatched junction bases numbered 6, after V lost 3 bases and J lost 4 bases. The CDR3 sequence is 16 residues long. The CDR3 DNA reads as TGCGCCAGCAGCCATCGAAAGGGACTAGCGGGAGAGACCCAGTACTTC. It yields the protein CASSHRKGLAGETQYF.

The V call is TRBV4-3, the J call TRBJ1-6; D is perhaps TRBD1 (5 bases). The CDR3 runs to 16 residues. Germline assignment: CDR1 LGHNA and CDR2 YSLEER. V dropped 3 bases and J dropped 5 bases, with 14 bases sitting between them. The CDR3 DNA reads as TGCGCCAGCAGCCAGGTGGGTAGGGGCAATAATTCACCCCTCCACTTT. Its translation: CASSQVGRGNNSPLHF.

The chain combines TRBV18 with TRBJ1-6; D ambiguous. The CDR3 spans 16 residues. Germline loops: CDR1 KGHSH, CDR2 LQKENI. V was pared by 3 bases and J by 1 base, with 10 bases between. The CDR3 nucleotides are TGTGCCAGCTCACCCAAGATCGGGTCCTATAATTCACCCCTCCACTTT. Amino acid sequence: CASSPKIGSYNSPLHF.

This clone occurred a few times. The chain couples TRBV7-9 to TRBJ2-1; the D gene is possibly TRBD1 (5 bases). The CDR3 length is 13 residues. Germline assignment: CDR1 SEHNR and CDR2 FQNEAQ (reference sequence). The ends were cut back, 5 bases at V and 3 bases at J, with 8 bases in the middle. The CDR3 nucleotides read TGTGCCAGCAGCCAAGACAGCTACAATGAGCAGTTCTTC. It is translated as CASSQDSYNEQFF.

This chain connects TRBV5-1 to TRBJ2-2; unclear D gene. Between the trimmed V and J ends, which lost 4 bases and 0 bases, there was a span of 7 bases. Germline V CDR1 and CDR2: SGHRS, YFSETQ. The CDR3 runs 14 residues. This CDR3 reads CASSPTANTGELFF. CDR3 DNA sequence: TGCGCCAGCAGCCCAACAGCGAACACCGGGGAGCTGTTTTTT.

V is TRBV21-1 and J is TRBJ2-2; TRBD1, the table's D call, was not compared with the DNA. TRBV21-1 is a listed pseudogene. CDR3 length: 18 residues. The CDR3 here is CASSSQTSGDNYTGELFF. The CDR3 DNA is TGTGCCAGCAGCTCCCAGACGTCAGGGGACAATTACACCGGGGAGCTGTTTTTT.

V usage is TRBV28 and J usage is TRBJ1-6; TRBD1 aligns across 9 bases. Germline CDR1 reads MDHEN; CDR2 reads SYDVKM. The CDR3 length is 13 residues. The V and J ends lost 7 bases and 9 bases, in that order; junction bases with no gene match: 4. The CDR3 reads CASTTGGVSPLHF. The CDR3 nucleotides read TGTGCCAGCACCACAGGGGGCGTTTCACCCCTCCACTTT.

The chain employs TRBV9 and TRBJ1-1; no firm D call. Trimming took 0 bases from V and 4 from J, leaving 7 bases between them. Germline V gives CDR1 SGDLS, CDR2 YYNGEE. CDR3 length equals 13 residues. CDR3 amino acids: CASSVVESTEAFF. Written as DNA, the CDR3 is TGTGCCAGCAGCGTAGTAGAGAGCACTGAAGCTTTCTTT.

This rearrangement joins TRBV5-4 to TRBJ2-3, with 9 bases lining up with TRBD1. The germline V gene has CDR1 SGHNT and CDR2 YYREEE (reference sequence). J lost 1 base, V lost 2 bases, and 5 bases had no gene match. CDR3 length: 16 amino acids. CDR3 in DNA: TGTGCCAGCAGCTTTTTACAGGGGGCGGGCACAGATACGCAGTATTTT. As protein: CASSFLQGAGTDTQYF.

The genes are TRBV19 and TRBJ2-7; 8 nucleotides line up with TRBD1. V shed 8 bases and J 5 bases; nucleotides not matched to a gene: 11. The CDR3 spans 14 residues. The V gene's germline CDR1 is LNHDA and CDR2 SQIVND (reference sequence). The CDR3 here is CASGNRGFWDEQYF. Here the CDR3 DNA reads TGTGCCAGTGGCAACAGGGGGTTTTGGGACGAGCAGTACTTC.

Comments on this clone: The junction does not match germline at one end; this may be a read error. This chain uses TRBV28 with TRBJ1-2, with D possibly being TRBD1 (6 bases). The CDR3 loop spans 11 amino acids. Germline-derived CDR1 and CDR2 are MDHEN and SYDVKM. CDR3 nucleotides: TGTGCCAGCAGTCAACAGGGCGGCTCCACCTTC. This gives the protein CASSQQGGSTF.

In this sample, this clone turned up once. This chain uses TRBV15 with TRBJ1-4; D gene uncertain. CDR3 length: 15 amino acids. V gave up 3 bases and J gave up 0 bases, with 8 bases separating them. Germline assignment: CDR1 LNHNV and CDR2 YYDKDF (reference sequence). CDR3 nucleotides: TGTGCCACCAGCAGGAGGTCTGCAACTAATGAAAAACTGTTTTTT. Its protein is CATSRRSATNEKLFF.

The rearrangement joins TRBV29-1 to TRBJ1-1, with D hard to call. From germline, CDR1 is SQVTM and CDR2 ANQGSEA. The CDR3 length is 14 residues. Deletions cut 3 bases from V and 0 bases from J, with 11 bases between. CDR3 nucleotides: TGCAGCGTTGATGTAGCGGGGATGAACACTGAAGCTTTCTTT. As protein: CSVDVAGMNTEAFF.

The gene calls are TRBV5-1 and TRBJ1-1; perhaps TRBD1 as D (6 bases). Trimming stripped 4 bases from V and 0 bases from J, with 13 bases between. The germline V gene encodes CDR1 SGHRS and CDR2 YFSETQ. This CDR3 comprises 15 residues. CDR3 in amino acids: CASSSIQGMNTEAFF. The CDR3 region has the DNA TGCGCCAGCAGCAGTATCCAGGGGATGAACACTGAAGCTTTCTTT.

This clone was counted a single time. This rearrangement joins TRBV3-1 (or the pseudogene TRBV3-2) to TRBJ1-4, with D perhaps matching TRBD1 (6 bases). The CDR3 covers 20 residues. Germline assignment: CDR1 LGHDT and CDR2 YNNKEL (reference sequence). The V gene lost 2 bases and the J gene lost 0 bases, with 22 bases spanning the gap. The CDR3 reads CASSQRPRGTRPTTNEKLFF. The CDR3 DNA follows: TGTGCCAGCAGCCAAAGGCCCAGGGGAACAAGGCCGACAACTAATGAAAAACTGTTTTTT.

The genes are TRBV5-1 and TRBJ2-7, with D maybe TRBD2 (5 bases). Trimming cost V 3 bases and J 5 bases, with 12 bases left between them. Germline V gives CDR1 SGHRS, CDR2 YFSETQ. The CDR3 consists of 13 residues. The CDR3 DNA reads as TGCGCCAGCAGCTCCCCAGCGGCCAACGAGCAGTACTTC. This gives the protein CASSSPAANEQYF.

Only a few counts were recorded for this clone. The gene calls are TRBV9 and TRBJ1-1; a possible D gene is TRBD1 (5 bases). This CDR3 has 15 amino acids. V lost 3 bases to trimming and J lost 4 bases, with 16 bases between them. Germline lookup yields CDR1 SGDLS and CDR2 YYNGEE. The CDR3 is CASSGRDYGGTEAFF. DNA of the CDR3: TGTGCCAGCAGCGGGAGGGACTACGGGGGCACTGAAGCTTTCTTT.

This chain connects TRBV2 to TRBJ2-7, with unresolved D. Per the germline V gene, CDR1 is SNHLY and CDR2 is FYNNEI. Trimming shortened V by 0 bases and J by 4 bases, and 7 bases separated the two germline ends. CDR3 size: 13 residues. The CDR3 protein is CASSEANLYEQYF. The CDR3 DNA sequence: TGTGCCAGCAGTGAAGCTAACTTATACGAGCAGTACTTC.

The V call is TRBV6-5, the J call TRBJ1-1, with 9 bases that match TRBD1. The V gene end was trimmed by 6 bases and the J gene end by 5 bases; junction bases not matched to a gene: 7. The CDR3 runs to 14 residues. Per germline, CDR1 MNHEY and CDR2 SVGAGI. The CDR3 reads CASRPGTGWTEAFF. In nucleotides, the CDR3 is TGTGCCAGCAGGCCCGGGACAGGGTGGACTGAAGCTTTCTTT.

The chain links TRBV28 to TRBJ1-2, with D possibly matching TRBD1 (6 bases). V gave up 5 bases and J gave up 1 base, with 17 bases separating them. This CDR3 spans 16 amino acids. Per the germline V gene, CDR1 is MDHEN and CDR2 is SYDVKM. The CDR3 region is CASSPAGGRGNYGYTF. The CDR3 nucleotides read TGTGCCAGCAGTCCCGCCGGGGGGCGCGGTAACTATGGCTACACCTTC.

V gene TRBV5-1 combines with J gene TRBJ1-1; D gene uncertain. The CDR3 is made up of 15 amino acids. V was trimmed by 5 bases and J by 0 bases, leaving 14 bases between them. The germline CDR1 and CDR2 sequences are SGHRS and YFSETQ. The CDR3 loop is CASSPLSRLNTEAFF. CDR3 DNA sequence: TGCGCCAGCAGTCCCTTGAGCAGGTTGAACACTGAAGCTTTCTTT.

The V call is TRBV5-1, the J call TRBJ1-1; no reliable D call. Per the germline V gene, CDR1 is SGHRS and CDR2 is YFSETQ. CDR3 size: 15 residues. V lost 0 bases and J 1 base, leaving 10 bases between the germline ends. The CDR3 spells CASSLGHSSNTEAFF. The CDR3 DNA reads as TGCGCCAGCAGCTTGGGACACTCCTCGAACACTGAAGCTTTCTTT.